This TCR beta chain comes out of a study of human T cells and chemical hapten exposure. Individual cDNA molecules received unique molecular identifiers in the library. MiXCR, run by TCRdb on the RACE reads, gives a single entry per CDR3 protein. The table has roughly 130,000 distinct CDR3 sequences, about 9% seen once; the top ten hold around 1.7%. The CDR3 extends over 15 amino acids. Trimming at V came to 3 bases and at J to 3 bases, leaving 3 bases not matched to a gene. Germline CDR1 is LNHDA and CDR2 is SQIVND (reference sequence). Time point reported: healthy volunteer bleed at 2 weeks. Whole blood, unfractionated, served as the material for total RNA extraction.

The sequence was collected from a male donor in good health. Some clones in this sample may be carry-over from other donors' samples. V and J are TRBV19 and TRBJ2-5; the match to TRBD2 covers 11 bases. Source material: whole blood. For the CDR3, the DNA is TGTGCCAGTAGTATGGGACTAGCGGTTGAAGAGACCCAGTACTTC. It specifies CASSMGLAVEETQYF.